Listed below are T cell receptor beta chains from one sample, sequenced in a study of beta chain features in type 1 diabetes. Assay: immunoSEQ multiplex PCR; the TCRdb copy retains only in-frame clones and omits some. The table has about 340,000 clones, around 9.7% seen once. The sample comprised central memory CD4+ T cells from blood. The receptors stem from a man aged 25 to 45 with type 1 diabetes. Both conserved end residues are part of each CDR3. A D gene is named only where the DNA matches it firmly. A clone size is listed for some rows: how often the clone was seen (once, few, many), or a class if it is expanded.

D | size | J | V | CDR3 | DNA
. | . | TRBJ1-2 | TRBV7-2 | CASSLAQGGYGYTF | TGTGCCAGCAGCTTAGCGCAGGGAGGCTATGGCTACACCTTC
. | . | TRBJ1-5 | TRBV19 | CASSPAGVQPQHF | TGTGCCAGTAGTCCAGCAGGGGTTCAGCCCCAGCATTTT
TRBD1 | . | TRBJ2-3 | TRBV27 | CASDRGPSTFSTDTQYF | TGTGCCAGCGACAGGGGACCTTCTACCTTTAGCACAGATACGCAGTATTTT
TRBD1 | . | TRBJ1-3 | TRBV5-1 | CASSPGQGENTIYF | TGCGCCAGCAGCCCGGGACAGGGTGAGAACACCATATATTTT
. | . | TRBJ2-7 | TRBV5-1 | CASSLGGGAYGQYF | TGCGCCAGCAGCTTGGGCGGCGGGGCCTACGGGCAGTACTTC
TRBD1 | few | TRBJ1-1 | TRBV29-1 | CSVVGQGEEAFF | TGCAGCGTAGTAGGACAGGGAGAAGAAGCTTTCTTT
. | few | TRBJ2-7 | TRBV18 | CASSNQGNPEQYF | TGTGCCAGCTCCAACCAAGGAAATCCCGAGCAGTACTTC
. | . | TRBJ1-2 | TRBV2 | CASSDNRVEGYTF | TGTGCCAGCAGTGACAACAGGGTAGAGGGCTACACCTTC
. | many | TRBJ2-3 | TRBV10-3 | CAISENTDTQYF | TGTGCCATCAGTGAGAACACAGATACGCAGTATTTT
TRBD2 | few | TRBJ2-3 | TRBV7-2 | CASSLDRAGGVDTQYF | TGTGCCAGCAGCTTAGACCGCGCGGGGGGAGTAGATACGCAGTATTTT
TRBD2 | . | TRBJ2-3 | TRBV10-3 | CAISEPTSGGGADTQYF | TGTGCCATCAGTGAGCCGACTAGCGGGGGTGGGGCAGATACGCAGTATTTT
. | few | TRBJ2-3 | TRBV11-2 | CASSSARVTDTQYF | TGTGCCAGCAGCTCCGCACGGGTCACAGATACGCAGTATTTT
. | . | TRBJ2-5 | TRBV4-3 | CASSQNPGGQETQYF | TGCGCCAGCAGCCAAAATCCCGGGGGACAAGAGACCCAGTACTTC
TRBD1 | . | TRBJ2-3 | TRBV13 | CASSLRDSHTQYF | TGTGCCAGCAGCTTGAGGGACAGTCATACGCAGTATTTT
TRBD1 | . | TRBJ1-2 | TRBV5-6 | CASSPYSTGFSGYTF | TGTGCCAGCAGCCCCTATTCGACAGGGTTCAGTGGCTACACCTTC
. | . | TRBJ2-3 | TRBV5-1 | CASSNDPTGASSTDTQYF | TGCGCCAGCTCAAATGACCCAACGGGGGCCTCTAGCACAGATACGCAGTATTTT
. | . | TRBJ1-2 | TRBV27 | CASSRSGEGYTF | TGTGCCAGCAGCCGCTCGGGGGAAGGCTACACCTTC
TRBD2 | few | TRBJ2-3 | TRBV11-2 | CASSFGRGGPGDTQYF | TGTGCCAGCAGCTTCGGACGGGGGGGCCCAGGAGATACGCAGTATTTT
. | . | TRBJ2-5 | TRBV11-3 | CASSLGLGRQETQYF | TGTGCCAGCAGCTTAGGATTGGGTCGGCAAGAGACCCAGTACTTC
. | . | TRBJ2-5 | TRBV6-1 | CASSPVTEETQYF | TGTGCCAGCAGTCCTGTAACAGAAGAGACCCAGTACTTC
. | . | TRBJ1-6 | TRBV29-1 | CSVTQGFGSPLHF | TGCAGCGTGACCCAGGGCTTTGGATCACCCCTCCACTTT
. | few | TRBJ1-5 | TRBV28 | CASSLSARGREGNQPQHF | TGTGCCAGCAGTTTATCGGCTCGGGGCAGGGAGGGCAATCAGCCCCAGCATTTT